A selection of T cell receptor beta chains follows, all from one sample in a study of cytomegalovirus exposure and HLA in healthy donors. Sequencing was performed with immunoSEQ multiplex PCR; in TCRdb, only in-frame clones are kept and a portion is missing. Among 110,000 to 150,000 clones, around 73% were seen once, and the ten largest hold around 2.9%. The sample consisted of PBMCs. Source of these receptors: a female donor in good health and CMV-seronegative. Both conserved end residues are part of each CDR3.

V	CDR3
TRBV5-1	CASRRDYYEQYF
TRBV2	CASMRLLGTRETQYF
TRBV5-4	CASSSLVKDYNEQFF
TRBV4-1	CASSQVGATRTRVF
TRBV6-5	CASSSPDRGNEQFF
TRBV5-1	CASSMEVAGYGYPF
TRBV19	CASSIGGINTEAFF
TRBV2	CASSLFRRDRGRGNEQFF
TRBV5-1	CASARSGGNADTQYF
TRBV10-1	CASSESNREVTVAAFF
TRBV6-5	CASSRVTYNSPLHF
TRBV4-1	CAGSPPQGWETQYF
TRBV27	CASLGRPGNTIYF
TRBV5-5	CASSSMTGGYQPQHF
TRBV4-1	CASSQDRDRYQPQHF
TRBV5-8	CASSLDRGMREQYF
TRBV5-6	CASSFGVSFGSPLHF
TRBV27	CASSYRSDTQYF
TRBV11-3	CASSSSGTYNEQFF
TRBV11-2	CASSRRGGSVYEQYF
TRBV5-4	CASSLGGRGKYEQYF
TRBV6-1	CASSETGAPTDTQYF
TRBV6-1	CASSSMLRYEQYF
TRBV7-2	CASGRDSNYGYTF
TRBV6-6	CASRPGSQYEQYF
TRBV6-5	CASSTFQGNTEAFF
TRBV5-1	CASSLEQGWGQYF
TRBV28	CASNQGQETQYF
TRBV19	CASRTGTGGNQPQHF
TRBV7-2	CASSLVSWEGANYGYTF
TRBV6-6	CASSWGRTQETQYF
TRBV4-2	CASSHNSGGAVDTQYF